The entry below describes one T cell receptor (beta chain). Its antigen is not known. The method was immunoSEQ multiplex PCR; TCRdb's version includes in-frame clones alone and lacks a portion of them. Of some 98,000 clones listed, around 88% are singletons. This CDR3 comprises 20 residues. CDR1 and CDR2 from the germline V gene are SQVTM and ANQGSEA. V lost 0 bases to trimming and J lost 2 bases; unmatched junction nucleotides: 22. The record originates from a study of cytomegalovirus exposure and HLA in healthy donors. Whole-study findings and limits: Usually a TCR sequence was rare, but some public TCRs were found in many donors.

The chain employs TRBV29-1 and TRBJ2-7; 7 bases line up with TRBD2. The sequencing input was PBMCs. This receptor was obtained from a woman aged 30 to 39 in good health and CMV-seronegative. CDR3 sequence reads: CSVEDRYRRESGATTYEQYF. As DNA, the CDR3 is TGCAGCGTTGAAGATCGTTATCGGCGGGAAAGCGGGGCGACCACCTACGAGCAGTACTTC.